These T cell receptor beta chains were read from a single sample in a study of CD8 T cells in ankylosing spondylitis. TCRdb analysed the 5' RACE reads with MiXCR anew, one entry per CDR3 protein. The data contain about 280,000 distinct CDR3 sequences, around 20% of them singletons. The sample consisted of blood, either unsorted or a sorted T cell fraction (not recorded which). These receptors all stem from a male donor with ankylosing spondylitis or in good health (not recorded which). CDR3s include the opening cysteine and the closing phenylalanine or tryptophan. D genes are given only for firm matches. Size tells how often a clone was seen (once, few, many) or the class of an expanded clone, and some rows leave it out.

clone_size j_call d_call v_call cdr3_nt cdr3_aa
NA TRBJ1-3 NA TRBV5-6 TGTGCCAGCAGCGGCCGGAGCTCGAACACCATATATTTT CASSGRSSNTIYF
few TRBJ2-1 TRBD1 TRBV10-3 TGTGCCATCAGGGGACAGGCCAGCTCCTACAATGAGCAGTTCTTC CAIRGQASSYNEQFF
NA TRBJ2-3 NA TRBV6-5 TGTGCCAGCAGTTCCATTGGGTCTAGCACAGATACGCAGTATTTT CASSSIGSSTDTQYF
few TRBJ2-1 NA TRBV20-1 TGCAGTGCTAGTTCCCCCACAACATACAATGAGCAGTTCTTC CSASSPTTYNEQFF
NA TRBJ1-2 NA TRBV6-6 TGTGCCAGCAGTTATCGAGGGGGCTACACCTTC CASSYRGGYTF
NA TRBJ1-6 NA TRBV12-3/TRBV12-4 TGTGCCAGCACCAAAGACAGCTCCTATAATTCACCCCTCCACTTT CASTKDSSYNSPLHF
NA TRBJ1-5 TRBD1 TRBV28 TGTGCCAGCAGTTTTAGGGGGCGAGGGCAGCCCCAGCATTTT CASSFRGRGQPQHF
few TRBJ1-2 NA TRBV24-1 TGTGCCACCCAATTGGGGCCCGGCTATGGCTACACCTTC CATQLGPGYGYTF
NA TRBJ1-2 TRBD1 TRBV4-2 TGTGCCAGCAGCCAGGCGCCGGGACAGGGGGCGCTGGGCTATGGCTACACCTTC CASSQAPGQGALGYGYTF
NA TRBJ2-1 TRBD2 TRBV3-1 TGTGCCAGCAGCACTTGGGGGAGGGGAAACGATGAGCAGTTCTTC CASSTWGRGNDEQFF
NA TRBJ2-1 TRBD2 TRBV20-1 TGCAGTGCTAGAGTTCCGTTTAGCGGGGGGGACAATGAGCAGTTCTTC CSARVPFSGGDNEQFF
few TRBJ2-1 TRBD2 TRBV7-9 TGTGCCAGCAGCCCCTATACTAGCGGGGGGCGGAGTGAGCAGTTCTTC CASSPYTSGGRSEQFF
NA TRBJ2-3 NA TRBV14 TGTGCCAGCAGCCAACACGGGGGCACAGATACGCAGTATTTT CASSQHGGTDTQYF
NA TRBJ2-3 NA TRBV11-2 TGTGCCAGCAGCTCCGGGGCAGCTAGCACAGATACGCAGTATTTT CASSSGAASTDTQYF
NA TRBJ2-6 NA TRBV29-1 TGCAGCGTTGAAGATTTTTCTGGGGCCAACGTCCTGACTTTC CSVEDFSGANVLTF
many TRBJ2-1 NA TRBV5-6 TGTGCCAGCAGCTTGGGCTCACTAGGTGGCAATGAGCAGTTCTTC CASSLGSLGGNEQFF
few TRBJ1-2 NA TRBV12-3/TRBV12-4 TGTGCCAGCGCGAGGCCGCCCAACTATGGCTACACCTTC CASARPPNYGYTF
NA TRBJ2-3 TRBD2 TRBV12-3/TRBV12-4 TGTGCCAGCAGTTTGGGACTAGCGGGGCCCACGCAGTATTTT CASSLGLAGPTQYF
many TRBJ1-3 NA TRBV12-3/TRBV12-4 TGTGCCAGCAGCCGACAGGCCCGCTCTGGAAACACCATATATTTT CASSRQARSGNTIYF
few TRBJ1-2 NA TRBV6-2/TRBV6-3 TGTGCCAGCAGTTACTCCGGGGGCGGTGGCTACACCTTC CASSYSGGGGYTF
NA TRBJ2-1 TRBD1 TRBV12-3/TRBV12-4 TGTGCCAGCAGGGTGAGACAGGGTAGCTACAATGAGCAGTTCTTC CASRVRQGSYNEQFF
few TRBJ1-6 NA TRBV20-1 TGCAGTGCTACCGCAGGGAGCTCCTATAATTCACCCCTCCACTTT CSATAGSSYNSPLHF
NA TRBJ2-5 NA TRBV20-1 TGCAGTGCTAGCCAAGCGCGTCCCGAAGAGACCCAGTACTTC CSASQARPEETQYF
NA TRBJ1-1 NA TRBV20-1 TGCAGTGCTAGTCGGGGCGAGGGGAACACTGAAGCTTTCTTT CSASRGEGNTEAFF
NA TRBJ1-5 NA TRBV10-2 TGCGCCAGCAGTGGAGCGGCGGGTCAGCCCCAGCATTTT CASSGAAGQPQHF
NA TRBJ1-4 TRBD1 TRBV6-1 TGTGCCAGCAGCGACAGGGGGCCTAATGAAAAACTGTTTTTT CASSDRGPNEKLFF
NA TRBJ1-1 NA TRBV20-1 TGCAGTGCTTATTTCGACATGAACACTGAAGCTTTCTTT CSAYFDMNTEAFF
NA TRBJ1-5 NA TRBV5-1 TGCGCCAGCAGCGTTGCAGGACAGTTAAATCAGCCCCAGCATTTT CASSVAGQLNQPQHF
few TRBJ1-2 TRBD1 TRBV20-1 TGCAGTGCTAGGGTCGACAGGGGGAACTATGGCTACACCTTC CSARVDRGNYGYTF
NA TRBJ1-5 NA TRBV20-1 TGCAGTGCGATTTATAGCAATCAGCCCCAGCATTTT CSAIYSNQPQHF
few TRBJ2-5 NA TRBV2 TGTGCCAGCGGGGGAAGTGGACCGGAGACCCAGTACTTC CASGGSGPETQYF
many TRBJ2-6 NA TRBV29-1 TGCAGCGTTGAGGACCCGGACAGCCCTGGGGCCAACGTCCTGACTTTC CSVEDPDSPGANVLTF
few TRBJ1-1 NA TRBV5-1 TGCGCCAGCAGCTTGGGTTTTTCAGGGGAAAACACTGAAGCTTTCTTT CASSLGFSGENTEAFF
few TRBJ1-1 TRBD1 TRBV5-1 TGCGCCAGCAGCGAGGACAGGGGCCCAGTGGGAGCTTTCTTT CASSEDRGPVGAFF
NA TRBJ1-1 NA TRBV5-1 TGCGCCAGCAGCTCGGAGGCAGGCCTTAACACTGAAGCTTTCTTT CASSSEAGLNTEAFF
NA TRBJ1-3 NA TRBV29-1 TGCAGCGCCGAGGGTGTCTCTGGAAACACCATATATTTT CSAEGVSGNTIYF
few TRBJ2-5 NA TRBV12-3/TRBV12-4 TGTGCCAGCAGATCGGCGCCCGCAGAGACCCAGTACTTC CASRSAPAETQYF
many TRBJ1-1 NA TRBV7-8 TGTGCCAGCAGCAGGGGACGGAACACTGAAGCTTTCTTT CASSRGRNTEAFF
NA TRBJ1-5 NA TRBV20-1 TGCAGTGCTAGCGAGGGGACTCTTCTTGGCAATCAGCCCCAGCATTTT CSASEGTLLGNQPQHF
NA TRBJ1-1 NA TRBV12-3/TRBV12-4 TGTGCCAGCAGTTTAAGGATTGGCCCTTCCCACACTGAAGCTTTCTTT CASSLRIGPSHTEAFF
NA TRBJ1-2 NA TRBV6-1 TGTGCCAGCAATACGGGGGCGCTCTATGGCTACACCTTC CASNTGALYGYTF
few TRBJ2-1 TRBD2 TRBV6-4 TGTGCCAGCAGCCATGGACTAGCGGGAGTATCTGAGCAGTTCTTC CASSHGLAGVSEQFF
many TRBJ2-2 TRBD1 TRBV12-3/TRBV12-4 TGTGCCAGCAGTTTAATTTGGACAGGGGACACCGGGGAGCTGTTTTTT CASSLIWTGDTGELFF
few TRBJ2-1 NA TRBV9 TGTGCCAGCAGCGTAGTAACCAAGCAGTTCTTC CASSVVTKQFF
many TRBJ1-2 TRBD1 TRBV5-1 TGCGCCAGCAGCCGGGACAGGGGTAACTATGGCTACACCTTC CASSRDRGNYGYTF